This T cell receptor (beta chain) was found in a study of vaccination and CD4 T cells after COVID-19. Study-wide findings and caveats: Spike mono-reactivity was evident in 304 of the 307 vaccine-specific clones derived from convalescent patients.

Treatment in this sample: roughly ten-day PBMC culture with coronavirus spike peptide pools or control peptides (ViraFEST assay). In germline, CDR1 is DFQATT, CDR2 SNEGSKA (reference sequence). The J segment lost 1 base and the V segment lost 1 base, leaving 3 bases of the junction unmatched. The CDR3 totals 14 residues. Notes on this clonotype: Its antigen remains unknown.

Oncomine TCR Beta short-read sequencing was applied to DNA from cultured CD4+ T cells. Each CDR3 protein is one row after TCRdb ran MiXCR on the PCR reads. The sample contains fewer than 18,000 distinct CDR3 sequences, 51% of which appear only once. The sample taken for sequencing was CD4+ T cells from blood, cultured in vitro. This chain joins TRBV20-1 and TRBJ2-5, with 7 bases that match TRBD1. This sequence originates from a human donor who had recovered from COVID-19. In DNA form, the CDR3 reads TGCAGTGCTAGAGCGGACAGGTTCCAAGAGACCCAGTACTTC. Its translation is CSARADRFQETQYF.